This T cell receptor beta chain emerged from a study of OX40 agonist ivuxolimab in advanced cancers. Background on the study: Participants could have had prior anti-PD-1, anti-PD-L1 or anti-CTLA-4 therapy, and around 43% had some. Study results and caveats: The authors did not determine the antigen specificity of the expanded peripheral T cells. At doses 0.1 to 3.0 mg/kg, CD4+ and CD8+ clones expanded.

Produced via immunoSEQ multiplex PCR; TCRdb's table is partial and in-frame only. This table has 15,000 to 20,000 clones, approximately 85% appearing once. This CDR3 has 15 residues. Looked up from germline, CDR1 is SGHTA and CDR2 is FQGNSA. Trimming took 1 base from V and 3 from J, leaving 10 bases between them. This clone has a single count. Its target is not known. Blood specimens came from baseline, cycle 4 day 1, and cycle 7 day 1. This receptor was taken from an adult with an advanced solid tumor such as melanoma, head and neck, liver or kidney cancer. The specimen was CD4+ or CD8+ T cells sorted from blood, collected in a trial of the OX40 agonist ivuxolimab. The chain links TRBV7-2 to TRBJ1-5; D ambiguous. CDR3 coding DNA: TGTGCCAGCAGCTTAGAATGGCAGATCAATCAGCCCCAGCATTTT. Translated, it gives CASSLEWQINQPQHF.